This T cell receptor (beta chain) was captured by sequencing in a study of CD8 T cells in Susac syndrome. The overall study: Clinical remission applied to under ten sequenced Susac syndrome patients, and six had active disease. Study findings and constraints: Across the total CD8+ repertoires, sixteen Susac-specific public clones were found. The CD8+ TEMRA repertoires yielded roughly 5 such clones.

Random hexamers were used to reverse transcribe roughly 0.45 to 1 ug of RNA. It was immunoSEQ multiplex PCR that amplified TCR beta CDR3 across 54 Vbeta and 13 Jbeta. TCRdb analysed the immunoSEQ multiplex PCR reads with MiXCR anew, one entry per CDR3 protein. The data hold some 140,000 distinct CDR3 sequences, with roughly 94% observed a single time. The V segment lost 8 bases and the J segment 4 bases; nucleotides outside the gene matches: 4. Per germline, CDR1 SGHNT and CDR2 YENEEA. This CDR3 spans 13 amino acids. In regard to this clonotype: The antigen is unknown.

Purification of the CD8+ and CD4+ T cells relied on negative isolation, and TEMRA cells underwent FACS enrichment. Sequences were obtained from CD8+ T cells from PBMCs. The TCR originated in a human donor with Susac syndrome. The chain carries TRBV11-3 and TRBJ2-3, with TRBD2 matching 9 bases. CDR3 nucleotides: TGTGCCAGCTCTAGCGGGAACGCAGATACGCAGTATTTT. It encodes CASSSGNADTQYF.